These 7 T cell receptor beta chains share one sample of origin, sequenced in a study of PD-L1 blockade in urothelial cancer. The method was immunoSEQ multiplex PCR; TCRdb's version includes in-frame clones alone and lacks a portion of them. This sample has about 70,000 clones, with approximately 81% found just once. The specimen was PBMCs, collected around atezolizumab (anti-PD-L1) treatment. The source is a man between 65 and 85 years old with urothelial cancer.

This chain joins TRBV4-1 and TRBJ2-3; D uncertain. V lost 1 base and J 2 bases, leaving 13 bases between the germline ends. There are 16 residues in the CDR3. Germline V lookup: CDR1 MGHRA, CDR2 YSYEKL. CDR3 loop: CASSQGPVSITDTQYF. The CDR3 nucleotides are TGCGCCAGCAGCCAAGGGCCAGTGTCGATCACAGATACGCAGTATTTT.

This chain joins TRBV19 and TRBJ2-1, with a tentative D call TRBD2 (5 bases). From germline, CDR1 is LNHDA and CDR2 SQIVND (reference sequence). Between the trimmed V and J ends, which lost 6 bases and 0 bases, there was a span of 12 bases. CDR3 size: 15 residues. The CDR3 nucleotides read TGTGCCAGTAGCCCAAGAGGGAGCTCCTACAATGAGCAGTTCTTC. Protein sequence: CASSPRGSSYNEQFF.

This clone showed up just once. The chain couples TRBV15 to TRBJ2-5, with TRBD1 as a possible D gene (5 bases). Germline lookup yields CDR1 LNHNV and CDR2 YYDKDF (reference sequence). This CDR3 has 19 amino acids. V was trimmed by 4 bases and J by 0 bases, leaving 24 bases between them. The CDR3 reads CATSKGRAAVDRNQETQYF. As DNA, the CDR3 is TGTGCCACCAGCAAGGGCAGGGCGGCGGTTGATAGGAACCAAGAGACCCAGTACTTC. The full variable domain, in which reference TRBV15 and TRBJ2-5 provide the parts outside the CDR3, is DAMVIQNPRYQVTQFGKPVTLSCSQTLNHNVMYWYQQKSSQAPKLLFHYYDKDFNNEADTPDNFQSRRPNTSFCFLDIRSPGLGDTAMYLCATSKGRAAVDRNQETQYFGPGTRLLVL.

The rearrangement joins TRBV27 to TRBJ1-1; possible D gene TRBD1, 6 bases. Germline assignment: CDR1 MNHEY and CDR2 SMNVEV (reference sequence). The V gene lost 9 bases and the J gene lost 6 bases, with 17 bases spanning the gap. The CDR3 is 13 residues long. The CDR3 loop reads CASRWGGSSEAFF. CDR3 nucleotide sequence: TGTGCCAGTCGCTGGGGGGGCAGCTCTGAAGCTTTCTTT.

In DNA, the CDR3 is TGTGTCAGGATGACACAGGGACGGGATCAGCCCCAGCATTTT. Translated: CVRMTQGRDQPQHF. The genes are TRBV27 and TRBJ1-5; a weak D match, TRBD1 (6 bases). Germline CDR1 MNHEY, CDR2 SMNVEV (reference sequence). The CDR3 contains 14 residues.

The chain couples TRBV18 to TRBJ2-4; D may be TRBD2 (6 bases). The CDR3 covers 14 residues. CDR1 and CDR2 (germline): KGHSH, LQKENI. Trimming removed 3 bases from V and 9 bases from J, with 15 bases in between. The DNA of the CDR3 is TGTGCCAGCTCACCTGCGGGGCTTGATAGCATTCAGTACTTC. Translated, it gives CASSPAGLDSIQYF.

This clone was found once. The rearrangement joins TRBV10-2 to TRBJ2-2; D may be TRBD2 (5 bases). The CDR3 spans 13 residues. Trimming removed 2 bases from V and 8 bases from J, with 9 bases in between. The germline V gene has CDR1 WSHSY and CDR2 SAAADI. CDR3 sequence: CASSEPSKGELFF. The CDR3 DNA reads TGCGCCAGCAGTGAGCCTAGCAAGGGGGAGCTGTTTTTT.